Described below is a single T cell receptor (beta chain) sequence and its context. The sample originates from a study of blood T cell repertoires in COVID-19. Whole-study context: Samples of COVID-19 (acute and convalescent) were obtained from the United States, Italy and Spain.

Sequenced by immunoSEQ multiplex PCR; TCRdb stores in-frame clones only, minus some. This table has about 64,000 clones, 80% to 95% appearing once. CDR1 and CDR2 from the germline V gene are LGHDT and YNNKEL (reference sequence). This CDR3 region has 15 residues. J lost 0 bases, V lost 1 base, and 1 base had no gene match. Sequenced material: peripheral blood. The sequence was collected from a woman older than 75 with active COVID-19. The rearrangement uses TRBV3-1 (or the pseudogene TRBV3-2) and TRBJ2-3, with 7 bases lining up with TRBD1. This CDR3 reads CASSQGQGSTDTQYF. CDR3 sequence (DNA): TGTGCCAGCAGCCAAGGACAGGGTAGCACAGATACGCAGTATTTT.